This T cell receptor (beta chain) appears in the sequencing data of a study of T cell repertoires in cytomegalovirus infection. For the study at large: Public TCR beta signatures indicated both CMV infection and matching HLA type.

On this clonotype: Antigen specificity is unknown. This clone may be a read error of a much larger clone one base away.

Regarding the study as a whole: HLA-C-restricted CMV clonotypes gave the most frequent clonotype in two of eight donors. The cumulative frequency of public TCR beta families distinguished individuals who carried CMV together with the relevant HLA.

TCRdb analysed the reads with MiXCR anew, one entry per CDR3 protein. This sample yields roughly 600,000 distinct CDR3 sequences, of which approximately 24% are seen a single time; around 8% belongs to the top ten. The CDR3 is 17 residues long. Germline CDR1 is SGHAT and CDR2 is FQDESV (reference sequence). The chain is built from TRBV11-1 and TRBJ1-2; 10 bases match TRBD1. The specimen was CD8+ T cells from PBMCs. This clonotype originated in a human donor in good health (CMV status not recorded). Some clones in this sample may be carry-over from other donors' samples. CDR3 loop: CASSSTGTGAPNYDYTF. The CDR3, as DNA: TGTGCCAGCAGCTCGACCGGGACAGGGGCTCCTAACTATGACTACACCTTC.